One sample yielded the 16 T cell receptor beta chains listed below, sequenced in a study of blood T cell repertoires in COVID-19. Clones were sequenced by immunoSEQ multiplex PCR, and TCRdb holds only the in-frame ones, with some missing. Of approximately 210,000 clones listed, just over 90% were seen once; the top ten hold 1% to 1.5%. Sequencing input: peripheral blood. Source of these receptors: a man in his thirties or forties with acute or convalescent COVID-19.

CDR3 in DNA: TGCGCCAGCAGCTCGGACCCTCCGGGACAGGGGGCTGAAGCTTTCTTT. This codes for CASSSDPPGQGAEAFF. The V call is TRBV5-1, the J call TRBJ1-1; 11 positions agree with TRBD1. Germline V gene lookup returns CDR1 SGHRS and CDR2 YFSETQ. The CDR3 has 16 amino acids. With 3 bases clipped from V and 6 bases from J, the junction kept 10 bases outside the gene matches.

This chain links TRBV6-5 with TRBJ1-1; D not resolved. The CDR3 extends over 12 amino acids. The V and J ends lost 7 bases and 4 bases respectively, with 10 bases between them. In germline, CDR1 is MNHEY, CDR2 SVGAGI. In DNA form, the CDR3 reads TGTGCCAGCAATGCGGGTTTCACTGAAGCTTTCTTT. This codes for CASNAGFTEAFF.

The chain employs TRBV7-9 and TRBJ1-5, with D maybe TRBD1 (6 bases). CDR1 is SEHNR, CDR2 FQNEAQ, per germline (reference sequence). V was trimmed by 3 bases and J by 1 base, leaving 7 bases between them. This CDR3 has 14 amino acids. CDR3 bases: TGTGCCAGCAGCTTTACAGGGAGCAATCAGCCCCAGCATTTT. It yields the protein CASSFTGSNQPQHF.

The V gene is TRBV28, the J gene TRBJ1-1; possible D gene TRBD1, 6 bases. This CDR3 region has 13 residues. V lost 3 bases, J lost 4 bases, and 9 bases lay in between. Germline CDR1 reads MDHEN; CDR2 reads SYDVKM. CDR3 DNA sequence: TGTGCCAGCAGTTTTTTCAGGGGCACTGAAGCTTTCTTT. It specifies CASSFFRGTEAFF.

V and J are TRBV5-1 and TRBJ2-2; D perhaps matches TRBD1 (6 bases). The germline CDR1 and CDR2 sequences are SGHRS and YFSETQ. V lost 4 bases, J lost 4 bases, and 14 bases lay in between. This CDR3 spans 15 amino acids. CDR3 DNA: TGCGCCAGCAGCCCAGGGACATCAGTCACCGGGGAGCTGTTTTTT. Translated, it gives CASSPGTSVTGELFF.

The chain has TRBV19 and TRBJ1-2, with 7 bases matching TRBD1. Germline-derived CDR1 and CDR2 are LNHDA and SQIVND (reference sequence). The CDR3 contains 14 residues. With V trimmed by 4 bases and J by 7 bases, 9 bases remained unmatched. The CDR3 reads CASSTGQSGRGYTF. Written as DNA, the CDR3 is TGTGCCAGTAGTACGGGACAGAGCGGTCGTGGCTACACCTTC.

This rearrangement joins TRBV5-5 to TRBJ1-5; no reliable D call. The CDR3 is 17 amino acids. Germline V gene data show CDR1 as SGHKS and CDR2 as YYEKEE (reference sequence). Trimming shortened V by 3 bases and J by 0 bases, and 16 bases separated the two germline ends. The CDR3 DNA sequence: TGTGCCAGCAGCTCCAGTCCCGTTCCTTATAGCAATCAGCCCCAGCATTTT. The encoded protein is CASSSSPVPYSNQPQHF.

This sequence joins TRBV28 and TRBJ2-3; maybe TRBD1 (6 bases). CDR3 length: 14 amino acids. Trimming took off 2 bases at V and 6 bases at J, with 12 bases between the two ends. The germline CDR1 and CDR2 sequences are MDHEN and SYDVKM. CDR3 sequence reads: CASSLRQAFDTQYF. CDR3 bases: TGTGCCAGCAGTTTAAGACAGGCTTTCGATACGCAGTATTTT.

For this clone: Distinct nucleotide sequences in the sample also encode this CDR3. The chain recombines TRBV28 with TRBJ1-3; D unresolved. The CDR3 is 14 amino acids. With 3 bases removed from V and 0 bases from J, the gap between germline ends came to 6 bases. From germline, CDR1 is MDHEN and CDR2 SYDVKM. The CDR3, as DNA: TGTGCCAGCAGTTTGGGCAGCTCTGGAAACACCATATATTTT. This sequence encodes CASSLGSSGNTIYF.

The CDR3 nucleotides are TGTGCCAGCAGCCCGGACAGGGGGCTTAATGGCTACACCTTC. It yields the protein CASSPDRGLNGYTF. The chain joins TRBV7-2 to TRBJ1-2, with 11 bases matching TRBD1. V shed 5 bases, J shed 6 bases, and the junction held 5 bases outside the gene matches. This CDR3 is 14 amino acids long. Germline V gene lookup returns CDR1 SGHTA and CDR2 FQGNSA. Together with reference TRBV7-2 and TRBJ1-2, the CDR3 gives the full variable domain: GAGVSQSPSNKVTEKGKDVELRCDPISGHTALYWYRQSLGQGLEFLIYFQGNSAPDKSGLPSDRFSAERTGGSVSTLTIQRTQQEDSAVYLCASSPDRGLNGYTFGSGTRLTVV.

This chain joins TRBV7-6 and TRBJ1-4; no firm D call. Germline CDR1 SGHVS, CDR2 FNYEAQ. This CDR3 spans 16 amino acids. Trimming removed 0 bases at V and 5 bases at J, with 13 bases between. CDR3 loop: CASSLALAGSNEKLFF. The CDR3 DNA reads TGTGCCAGCAGCTTAGCGCTGGCGGGCTCGAATGAAAAACTGTTTTTT.

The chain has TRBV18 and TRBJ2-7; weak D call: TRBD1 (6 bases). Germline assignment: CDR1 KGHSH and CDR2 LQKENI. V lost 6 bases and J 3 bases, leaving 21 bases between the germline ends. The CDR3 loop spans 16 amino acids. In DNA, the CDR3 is TGTGCCAGCTCTTCTACCAGACCGACAGGCCTCTACGAGCAGTACTTC. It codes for CASSSTRPTGLYEQYF.

The CDR3 reads CASRAQGRVQTEAFF. The CDR3, as DNA: TGTGCCAGCAGGGCCCAGGGGCGGGTCCAAACTGAAGCTTTCTTT. The V call is TRBV6-5, the J call TRBJ1-1, with D possibly TRBD1 on 6 matching bases. Trimming left V 6 bases short and J 5 bases short, with 19 bases between. Germline V gives CDR1 MNHEY, CDR2 SVGAGI. The CDR3 extends over 15 amino acids.

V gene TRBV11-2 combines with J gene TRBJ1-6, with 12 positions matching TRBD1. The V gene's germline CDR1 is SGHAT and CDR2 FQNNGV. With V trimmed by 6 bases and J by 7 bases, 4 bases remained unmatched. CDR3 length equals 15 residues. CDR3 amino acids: CASRGQGAWNSPLHF. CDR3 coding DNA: TGTGCCAGCAGGGGACAGGGGGCCTGGAATTCACCCCTCCACTTT.

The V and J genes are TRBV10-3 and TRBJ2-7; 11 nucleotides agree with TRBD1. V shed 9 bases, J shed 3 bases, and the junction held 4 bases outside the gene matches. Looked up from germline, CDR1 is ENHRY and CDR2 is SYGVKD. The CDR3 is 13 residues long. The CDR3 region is CAISGTGGYEQYF. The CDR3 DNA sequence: TGTGCCATTTCCGGGACAGGGGGCTACGAGCAGTACTTC.

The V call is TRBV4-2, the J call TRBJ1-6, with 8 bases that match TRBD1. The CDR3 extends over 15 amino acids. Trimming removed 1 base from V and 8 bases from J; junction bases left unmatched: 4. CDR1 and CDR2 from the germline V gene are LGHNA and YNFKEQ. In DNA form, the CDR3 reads TGTGCCAGCAGCCAAGTTCAGGGGGCAGATTCACCCCTCCACTTT. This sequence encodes CASSQVQGADSPLHF.